This T cell receptor (beta chain) was profiled in a study of T cells in localized non-small cell lung cancer. V lost 8 bases and J lost 4, with 17 bases in between. Germline loops: CDR1 SGHNT, CDR2 YENEEA. CDR3 length: 15 residues. The repertoire was sequenced with immunoSEQ multiplex PCR; TCRdb's copy has only in-frame clones and lacks some. Among roughly 1,700 clones listed, about 22% were seen once. This clone is medium-sized within its sample. No antigen is known for it. Study-level points and caveats: There was an association of higher blood T cell density with longer overall survival. Sequencing covered just one tumor region, so heterogeneity cannot be ruled out. Adjacent lung was found to contain a median roughly 60 of the top 100 tumor clones.

The chain carries TRBV11-3 and TRBJ2-2; D call uncertain. The TCR sequence derives from a male donor at least 60 years old with stage II lung adenocarcinoma. The sequencing here drew on lung tumor tissue, taken before any cancer treatment. CDR3 region: CASGVKATGTGELFF. The DNA for the CDR3 is TGTGCCAGCGGGGTAAAGGCGACGGGCACCGGGGAGCTGTTTTTT.